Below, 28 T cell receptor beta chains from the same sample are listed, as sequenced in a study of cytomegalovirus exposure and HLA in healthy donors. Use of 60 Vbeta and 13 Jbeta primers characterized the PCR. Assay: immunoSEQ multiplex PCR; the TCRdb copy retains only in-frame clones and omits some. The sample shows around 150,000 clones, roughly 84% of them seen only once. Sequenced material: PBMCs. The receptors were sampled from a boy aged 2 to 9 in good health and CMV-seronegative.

The CDR3 coding sequence is TGTGCCAGCAGCTTACGACTAGCGGGGGGCACAGATACGCAGTATTTT. The encoded protein is CASSLRLAGGTDTQYF. The chain has TRBV7-6 and TRBJ2-3, with 12 bases lining up with TRBD2. V lost 2 bases to trimming and J lost 1 base; unmatched junction nucleotides: 1. CDR3 length: 16 amino acids. The germline V gene encodes CDR1 SGHVS and CDR2 FNYEAQ. The entire variable domain, with the rest obtained from reference TRBV7-6 and TRBJ2-3, is as follows: GAGVSQSPRYKVTKRGQDVALRCDPISGHVSLYWYRQALGQGPEFLTYFNYEAQQDKSGLPNDRFSAERPEGSISTLTIQRTEQRDSAMYRCASSLRLAGGTDTQYFGPGTRLTVL.

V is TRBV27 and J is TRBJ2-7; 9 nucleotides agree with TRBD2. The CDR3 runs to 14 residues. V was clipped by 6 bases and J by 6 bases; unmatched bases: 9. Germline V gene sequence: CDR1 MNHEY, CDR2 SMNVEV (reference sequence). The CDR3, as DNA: TGTGCCAGCAGCTTCCGGGGACTAGCAGGCGAGCAGTACTTC. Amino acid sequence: CASSFRGLAGEQYF.

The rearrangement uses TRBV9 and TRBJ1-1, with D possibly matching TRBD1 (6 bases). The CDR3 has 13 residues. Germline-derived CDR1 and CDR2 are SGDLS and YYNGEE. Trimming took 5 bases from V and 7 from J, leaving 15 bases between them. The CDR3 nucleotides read TGTGCCAGCAGTGCTAGGACAGTTTATGAAGCTTTCTTT. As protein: CASSARTVYEAFF.

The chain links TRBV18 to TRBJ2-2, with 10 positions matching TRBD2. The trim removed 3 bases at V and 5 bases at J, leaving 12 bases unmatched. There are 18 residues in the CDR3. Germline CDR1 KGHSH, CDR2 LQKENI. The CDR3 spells CASSPQTGTSAITGELFF. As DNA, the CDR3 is TGTGCCAGCTCACCGCAAACCGGGACTAGCGCTATTACCGGGGAGCTGTTTTTT.

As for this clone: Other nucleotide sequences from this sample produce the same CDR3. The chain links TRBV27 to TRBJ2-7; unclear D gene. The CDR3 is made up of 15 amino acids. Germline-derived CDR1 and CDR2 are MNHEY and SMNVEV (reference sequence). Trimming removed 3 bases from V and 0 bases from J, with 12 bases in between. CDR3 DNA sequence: TGTGCCAGCAGTTTGCTGCCCAAGAGCTCCTACGAGCAGTACTTC. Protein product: CASSLLPKSSYEQYF.

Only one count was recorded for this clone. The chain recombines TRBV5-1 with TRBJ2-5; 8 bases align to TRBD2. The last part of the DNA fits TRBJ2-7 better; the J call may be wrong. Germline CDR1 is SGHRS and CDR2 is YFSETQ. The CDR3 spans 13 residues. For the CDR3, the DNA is TGCGCCAGCAGCAACGGGGGGGGGCTCGAGCAGTACTTC. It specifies CASSNGGGLEQYF.

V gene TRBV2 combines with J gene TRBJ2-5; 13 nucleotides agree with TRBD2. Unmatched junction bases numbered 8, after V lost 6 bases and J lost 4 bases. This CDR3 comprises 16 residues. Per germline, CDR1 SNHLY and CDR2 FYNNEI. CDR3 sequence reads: CASRWGTSGMGETQYF. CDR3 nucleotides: TGTGCCAGCAGGTGGGGGACTAGCGGGATGGGAGAGACCCAGTACTTC. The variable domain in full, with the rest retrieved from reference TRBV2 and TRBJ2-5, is EPEVTQTPSHQVTQMGQEVILRCVPISNHLYFYWYRQILGQKVEFLVSFYNNEISEKSEIFDDQFSVERPDGSNFTLKIRSTKLEDSAMYFCASRWGTSGMGETQYFGPGTRLLVL.

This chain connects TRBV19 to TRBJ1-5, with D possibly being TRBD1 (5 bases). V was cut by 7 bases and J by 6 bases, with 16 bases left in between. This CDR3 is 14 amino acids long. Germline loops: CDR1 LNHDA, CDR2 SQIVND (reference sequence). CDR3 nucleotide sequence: TGTGCCAGTACCCCCCAGGGTTCGGGTCAGCCCCAGCATTTT. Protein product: CASTPQGSGQPQHF.

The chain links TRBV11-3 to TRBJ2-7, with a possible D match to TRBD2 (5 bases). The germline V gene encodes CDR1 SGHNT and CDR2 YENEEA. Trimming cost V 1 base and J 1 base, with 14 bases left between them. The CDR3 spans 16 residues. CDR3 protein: CASSLGRRVWSYEQYF. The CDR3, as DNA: TGTGCCAGCAGCTTAGGGCGGCGGGTTTGGTCCTACGAGCAGTACTTC.

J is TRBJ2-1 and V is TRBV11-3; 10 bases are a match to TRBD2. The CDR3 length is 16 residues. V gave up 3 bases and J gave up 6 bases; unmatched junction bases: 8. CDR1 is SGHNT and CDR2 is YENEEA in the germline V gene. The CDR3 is CASSLRLAGASNEQFF. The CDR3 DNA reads TGTGCCAGCAGCTTGAGGCTAGCGGGAGCTTCCAATGAGCAGTTCTTC.

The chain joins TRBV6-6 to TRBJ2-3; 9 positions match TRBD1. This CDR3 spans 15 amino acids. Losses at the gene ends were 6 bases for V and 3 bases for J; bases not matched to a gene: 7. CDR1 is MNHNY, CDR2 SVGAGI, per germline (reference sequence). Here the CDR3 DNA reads TGTGCCAGCAGACAGGGGGCGAGGGCGACAGATACGCAGTATTTT. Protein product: CASRQGARATDTQYF.

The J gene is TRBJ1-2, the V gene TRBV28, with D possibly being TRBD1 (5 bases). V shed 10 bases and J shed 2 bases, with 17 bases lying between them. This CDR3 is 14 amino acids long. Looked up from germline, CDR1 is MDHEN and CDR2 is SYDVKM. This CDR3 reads CAILGRQGNYGYTF. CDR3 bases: TGTGCCATCCTCGGTCGCCAGGGAAACTATGGCTACACCTTC.

Here the CDR3 reads CASRGAGTYGYTF. As DNA, the CDR3 is TGTGCCAGCAGGGGGGCCGGGACATATGGCTACACCTTC. The V and J genes are TRBV11-3 and TRBJ1-2, with TRBD1 as a possible D gene (6 bases). Per the germline V gene, CDR1 is SGHNT and CDR2 is YENEEA. Trimming shortened V by 6 bases and J by 5 bases, and 13 bases separated the two germline ends. The length of the CDR3 is 13 residues.

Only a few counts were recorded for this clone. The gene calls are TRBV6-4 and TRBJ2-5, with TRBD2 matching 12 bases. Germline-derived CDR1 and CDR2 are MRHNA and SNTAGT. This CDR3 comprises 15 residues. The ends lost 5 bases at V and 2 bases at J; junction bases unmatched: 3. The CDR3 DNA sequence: TGTGCCAGCAGTAGACTAGCGGGGGAGCAAGAGACCCAGTACTTC. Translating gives CASSRLAGEQETQYF.

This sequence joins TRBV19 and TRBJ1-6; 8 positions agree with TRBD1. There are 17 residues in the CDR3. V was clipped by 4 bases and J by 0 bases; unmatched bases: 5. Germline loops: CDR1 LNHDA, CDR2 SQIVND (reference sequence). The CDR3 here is CASSTSTGDSYNSPLHF. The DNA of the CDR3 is TGTGCCAGTAGTACCTCGACAGGGGACTCCTATAATTCACCCCTCCACTTT.

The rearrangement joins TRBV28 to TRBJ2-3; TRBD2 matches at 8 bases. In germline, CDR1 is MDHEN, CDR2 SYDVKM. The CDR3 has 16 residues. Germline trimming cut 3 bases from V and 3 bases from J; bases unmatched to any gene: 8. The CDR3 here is CASSFTAGVYTDTQYF. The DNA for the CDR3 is TGTGCCAGCAGTTTTACAGCGGGAGTCTATACAGATACGCAGTATTTT.

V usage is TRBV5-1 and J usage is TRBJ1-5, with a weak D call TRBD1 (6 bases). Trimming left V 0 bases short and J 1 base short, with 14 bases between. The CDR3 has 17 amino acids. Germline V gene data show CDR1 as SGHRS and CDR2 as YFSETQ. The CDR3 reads CASSLGVRGASNQPQHF. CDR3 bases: TGCGCCAGCAGCTTGGGGGTGCGGGGGGCGAGCAATCAGCCCCAGCATTTT. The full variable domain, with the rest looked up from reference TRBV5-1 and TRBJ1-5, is KAGVTQTPRYLIKTRGQQVTLSCSPISGHRSVSWYQQTPGQGLQFLFEYFSETQRNKGNFPGRFSGRQFSNSRSEMNVSTLELGDSALYLCASSLGVRGASNQPQHFGDGTRLSIL.

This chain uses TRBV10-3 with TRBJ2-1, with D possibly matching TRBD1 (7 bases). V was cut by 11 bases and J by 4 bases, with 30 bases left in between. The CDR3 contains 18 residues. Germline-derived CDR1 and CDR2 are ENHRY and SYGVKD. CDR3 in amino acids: CAVAQAAGQPPPYNEQFF. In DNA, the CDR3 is TGTGCCGTCGCCCAAGCGGCGGGACAGCCTCCCCCTTACAATGAGCAGTTCTTC.

The CDR3 sequence is CASRRQADNQPQHF. CDR3 coding DNA: TGTGCCAGCAGGCGACAGGCGGACAATCAGCCCCAGCATTTT. The V and J genes are TRBV27 and TRBJ1-5; D perhaps matches TRBD1 (6 bases). CDR3 length: 14 residues. V lost 6 bases and J 3 bases, leaving 12 bases between the germline ends. Germline V gives CDR1 MNHEY, CDR2 SMNVEV (reference sequence).

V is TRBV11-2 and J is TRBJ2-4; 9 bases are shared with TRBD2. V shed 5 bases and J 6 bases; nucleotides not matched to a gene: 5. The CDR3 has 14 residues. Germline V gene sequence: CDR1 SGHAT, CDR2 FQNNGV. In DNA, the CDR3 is TGTGCCAGCAGCGTAGTAGCGGGGGCAAACATTCAGTACTTC. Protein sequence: CASSVVAGANIQYF.

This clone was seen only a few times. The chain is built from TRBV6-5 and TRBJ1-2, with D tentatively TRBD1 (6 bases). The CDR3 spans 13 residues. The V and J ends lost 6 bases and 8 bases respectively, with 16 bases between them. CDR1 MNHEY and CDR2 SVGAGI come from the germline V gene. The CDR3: CASRRGTKGGYTF. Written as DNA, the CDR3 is TGTGCCAGCAGGCGGGGGACAAAAGGGGGCTACACCTTC.

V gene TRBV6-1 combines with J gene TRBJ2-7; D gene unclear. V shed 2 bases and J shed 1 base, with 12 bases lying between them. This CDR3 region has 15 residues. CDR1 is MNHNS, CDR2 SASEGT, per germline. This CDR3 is CASSEFGGRSYEQYF. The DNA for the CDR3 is TGTGCCAGCAGTGAATTCGGTGGGCGATCCTACGAGCAGTACTTC.

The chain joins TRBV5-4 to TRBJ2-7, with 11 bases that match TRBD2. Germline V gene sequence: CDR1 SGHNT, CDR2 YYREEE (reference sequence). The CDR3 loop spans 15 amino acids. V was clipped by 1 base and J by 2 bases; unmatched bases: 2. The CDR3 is CASSLPSGGTYEQYF. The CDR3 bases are TGTGCCAGCAGCTTGCCTAGCGGGGGGACCTACGAGCAGTACTTC. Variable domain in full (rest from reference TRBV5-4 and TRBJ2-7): ETGVTQSPTHLIKTRGQQVTLRCSSQSGHNTVSWYQQALGQGPQFIFQYYREEENGRGNFPPRFSGLQFPNYSSELNVNALELDDSALYLCASSLPSGGTYEQYFGPGTRLTVT.

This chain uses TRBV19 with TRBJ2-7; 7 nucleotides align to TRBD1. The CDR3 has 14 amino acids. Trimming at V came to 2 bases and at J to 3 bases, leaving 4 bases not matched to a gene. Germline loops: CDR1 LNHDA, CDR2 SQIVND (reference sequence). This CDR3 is CASSIHGTDYEQYF. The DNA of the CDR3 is TGTGCCAGTAGTATACACGGGACAGACTACGAGCAGTACTTC.

The CDR3 spells CASSSGDWGVREKLFF. In DNA, the CDR3 is TGTGCCAGCAGCTCGGGGGATTGGGGGGTGCGTGAAAAACTGTTTTTT. The genes are TRBV7-2 and TRBJ1-4, with D possibly TRBD1 on 5 matching bases. Trimming took 4 bases from V and 7 from J, leaving 19 bases between them. Germline loops: CDR1 SGHTA, CDR2 FQGNSA. This CDR3 has 16 residues.

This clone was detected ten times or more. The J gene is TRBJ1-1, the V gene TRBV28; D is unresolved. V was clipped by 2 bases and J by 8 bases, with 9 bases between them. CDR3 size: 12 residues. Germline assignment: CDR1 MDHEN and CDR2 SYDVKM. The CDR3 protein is CASSLRAGEAFF. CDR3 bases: TGTGCCAGCAGTTTAAGGGCGGGAGAAGCTTTCTTT.

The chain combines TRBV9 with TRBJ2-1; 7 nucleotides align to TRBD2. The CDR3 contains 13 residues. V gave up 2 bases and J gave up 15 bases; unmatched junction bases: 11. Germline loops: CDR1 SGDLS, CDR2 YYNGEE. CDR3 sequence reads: CASSVGGMGLPFF. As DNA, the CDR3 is TGTGCCAGCAGCGTGGGGGGGATGGGACTGCCGTTCTTC. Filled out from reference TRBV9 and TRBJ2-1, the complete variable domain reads DSGVTQTPKHLITATGQRVTLRCSPRSGDLSVYWYQQSLDQGLQFLIQYYNGEERAKGNILERFSAQQFPDLHSELNLSSLELGDSALYFCASSVGGMGLPFFGPGTRLTVL.

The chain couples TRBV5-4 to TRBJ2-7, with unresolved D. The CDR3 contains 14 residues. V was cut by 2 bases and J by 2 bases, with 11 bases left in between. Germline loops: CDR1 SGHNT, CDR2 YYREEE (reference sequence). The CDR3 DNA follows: TGTGCCAGCAGCTTCCTTGCTACCCCCTACGAGCAGTACTTC. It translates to CASSFLATPYEQYF. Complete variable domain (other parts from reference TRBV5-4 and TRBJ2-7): ETGVTQSPTHLIKTRGQQVTLRCSSQSGHNTVSWYQQALGQGPQFIFQYYREEENGRGNFPPRFSGLQFPNYSSELNVNALELDDSALYLCASSFLATPYEQYFGPGTRLTVT.